This T cell receptor beta chain was recorded in a study of shared clonotypes between healthy human individuals. About the study: Plates per donor: three CD4 naive, three CD4 memory, two CD8 naive, one CD8 memory. Findings of the study overall: Richness estimates generally favored naive over memory subsets.

Germline CDR1 is SGHRS and CDR2 is YFSETQ. The J segment lost 3 bases and the V segment lost 0 bases, leaving 3 bases of the junction unmatched. There are 14 residues in the CDR3. Turning to this clone: What it recognizes is unknown. Distinct nucleotide sequences in the sample also encode this CDR3.

Several immunoSEQ plates received, in even portions, the genomic DNA of each subset. The assay was immunoSEQ multiplex PCR, and TCRdb's table has in-frame clones only and misses some. Altogether about 1.1 million clones are present, 70% to 85% being singletons, with the ten largest covering about 0.94%. Naive CD45RA+ and memory CD45RA-negative subsets were split from CD4+ cells. The chain employs TRBV5-1 and TRBJ2-7; 7 nucleotides match TRBD1. Material for sequencing was memory CD4+ T cells from PBMCs. The subset denotes: CD45RA-negative fraction. The sequence was obtained from a man aged 18 to 30 in good health. Some clones in this sample may be carry-over from other donors' samples. In DNA form, the CDR3 reads TGCGCCAGCAGCTTGGGACAGGGTCTCTACGAGCAGTACTTC. It yields the protein CASSLGQGLYEQYF.